These T cell receptor beta chains were read from a single sample in a study of T cells in localized non-small cell lung cancer. Generated by immunoSEQ multiplex PCR, the TCRdb table keeps only in-frame clones and is missing some. The repertoire includes 20,000 to 30,000 clones, less than 90% of them detected once, and 14% sits in the top ten. The sequenced sample was peripheral blood, obtained before any cancer treatment. The receptor set was obtained from a female donor older than 55 with stage I lung adenocarcinoma. CDR3s include the opening cysteine and the closing phenylalanine or tryptophan. The D gene is left open where the match is weak. Only some rows state a clone size, as once, few, many or a class for expanded clones.

clone size: .
V gene: TRBV5-6
J gene: TRBJ2-4
D gene: .
CDR3 DNA: TGTGCCAGCAGCTTGAACCCTACTAGACCCGCTTCGTACTTC
CDR3 protein: CASSLNPTRPASYF

clone size: .
V gene: TRBV21-1
J gene: TRBJ2-5
D gene: .
CDR3 DNA: TGTGCCAGCAGCATCCCTGGGGGCAGTCAAGAGACCCAGTACTTC
CDR3 protein: CASSIPGGSQETQYF

clone size: .
V gene: TRBV6-5
J gene: TRBJ2-7
D gene: .
CDR3 DNA: TGTGCCAGCAGCGGGTCCCCGGCAGTCGGGGAGCAGTACTTC
CDR3 protein: CASSGSPAVGEQYF

clone size: .
V gene: TRBV10-2
J gene: TRBJ2-2
D gene: .
CDR3 DNA: TGCGCCGTCGAGGGAGCGAACACCGGGGAGCTGTTTTTT
CDR3 protein: CAVEGANTGELFF

clone size: .
V gene: TRBV5-4
J gene: TRBJ2-2
D gene: TRBD2
CDR3 DNA: TGTGCCAGCAGCTCCCTAGCGGGAGTGAACACCGGGGAGCTGTTTTTT
CDR3 protein: CASSSLAGVNTGELFF

clone size: .
V gene: TRBV5-1
J gene: TRBJ2-1
D gene: TRBD2
CDR3 DNA: TGCGCCAGCAGCTTGGCCGAACTAGCGGTCCACAATGAGCAGTTCTTC
CDR3 protein: CASSLAELAVHNEQFF

clone size: .
V gene: TRBV29-1
J gene: TRBJ2-7
D gene: TRBD1
CDR3 DNA: TGCAGCGTTGTTAGGGGGCCTTCCTACGAGCAGTACTTC
CDR3 protein: CSVVRGPSYEQYF

clone size: few
V gene: TRBV11-3
J gene: TRBJ2-7
D gene: TRBD1
CDR3 DNA: TGTGCCAGCAGCCAAAGGTTACAGCGGGACAGGGGGTACTTC
CDR3 protein: CASSQRLQRDRGYF

clone size: .
V gene: TRBV28
J gene: TRBJ1-1
D gene: .
CDR3 DNA: TGTGCCAGCAGTCGACCCGGGAACACTGAAGCTTTCTTT
CDR3 protein: CASSRPGNTEAFF

clone size: .
V gene: TRBV11-2
J gene: TRBJ2-2
D gene: .
CDR3 DNA: TGTGCCAGCAGCTTAGGCCCCAGGGGAGCGGCAAACACCGGGGAGCTGTTTTTT
CDR3 protein: CASSLGPRGAANTGELFF

clone size: .
V gene: TRBV10-3
J gene: TRBJ1-3
D gene: TRBD1
CDR3 DNA: TGTGCCATCAGCAGATCCCCGCAGGGGGCTGGAGGAAACACCATATATTTT
CDR3 protein: CAISRSPQGAGGNTIYF

clone size: .
V gene: TRBV5-5
J gene: TRBJ2-7
D gene: TRBD1
CDR3 DNA: TGTGCCAGCAGCTACGGACAGGGGCGGTACGAGCAGTACTTC
CDR3 protein: CASSYGQGRYEQYF

clone size: .
V gene: TRBV18
J gene: TRBJ1-1
D gene: .
CDR3 DNA: TGTGCCAGCTCACCTCTCCCACTTGAAGCTTTCTTT
CDR3 protein: CASSPLPLEAFF

clone size: .
V gene: TRBV5-6
J gene: TRBJ2-3
D gene: TRBD2
CDR3 DNA: TGTGCCAGCACACTGGGACTAGCAAATACAGATACGCAGTATTTT
CDR3 protein: CASTLGLANTDTQYF

clone size: once
V gene: TRBV15
J gene: TRBJ2-7
D gene: .
CDR3 DNA: TGTGCCACCAGCAGAGAATATTATGCCTACGAGCAGTACTTC
CDR3 protein: CATSREYYAYEQYF

clone size: medium-sized
V gene: TRBV2
J gene: TRBJ2-3
D gene: TRBD2
CDR3 DNA: TGTGCCAGCAGTGAAGAGCCTCTAGCGGGGGGACCCACAGATACGCAGTATTTT
CDR3 protein: CASSEEPLAGGPTDTQYF